Below are 23 T cell receptor beta chains sequenced from a single sample in a study of blood T cells in healthy people across ages. Combining a sample-barcoded 5' primer with a J-beta primer mix, a second PCR ran for about 6 to 12 cycles. TCRdb reanalysed the 5' RACE reads using MiXCR and keeps one entry per CDR3 protein. The sample lists around 1,700,000 distinct CDR3 sequences, 28% occurring once. Source material: blood. All receptors derive from a woman aged 30 to 39 in good health.

CDR3 coding DNA: TGCAGTGCTAGAGCCTCTTTACCGAACACTGAAGCTTTCTTT. Translating it yields CSARASLPNTEAFF. The rearrangement links TRBV20-1 to TRBJ1-1; no reliable D call. This CDR3 contains 14 residues. Germline CDR1 DFQATT, CDR2 SNEGSKA (reference sequence). Trimming left V 1 base short and J 1 base short, with 10 bases between.

In its sample, this clonotype was seen once. One base away lies a much larger clone, so this may be a sequencing read error. The chain couples TRBV6-1 to TRBJ2-5; D is unclear. Germline CDR1 is MNHNS and CDR2 is SASEGT. The V gene lost 0 bases and the J gene lost 11 bases, with 19 bases spanning the gap. The CDR3 is 15 amino acids. CDR3 sequence: CASSEALARSYGQYF. In nucleotides, the CDR3 is TGTGCCAGCAGTGAAGCGCTTGCCAGATCCTACGGGCAGTACTTC.

Remarks on this clonotype: A much bigger clone sits one base away, suggesting this may be a read error. This chain uses TRBV7-2 with TRBJ1-2, with D perhaps TRBD1 (5 bases). The germline CDR1 and CDR2 sequences are SGHTA and FQGNSA. The CDR3 is made up of 14 amino acids. The CDR3 sequence is CAGSLQGFNYGYTF. DNA for the CDR3: TGTGCCGGCAGTCTTCAGGGTTTCAACTATGGCTACACCTTC.

The rearrangement links TRBV7-2 to TRBJ1-6; the D is unclear. V lost 1 base to trimming and J lost 11 bases, with 6 bases between them. This CDR3 contains 12 residues. Germline CDR1 reads SGHTA; CDR2 reads FQGNSA. The CDR3 sequence: CASSLVQPPLHF. The CDR3 region has the DNA TGTGCCAGCAGCTTAGTCCAGCCACCCCTCCACTTT.

The V and J genes are TRBV5-5 and TRBJ2-6, with 9 bases that match TRBD1. Germline V gives CDR1 SGHKS, CDR2 YYEKEE (reference sequence). The CDR3 has 16 residues. Germline trimming cut 4 bases from V and 2 bases from J; bases unmatched to any gene: 4. In DNA, the CDR3 is TGTGCCAGCAGCGGAACAGGGGGCACTGGGGCCAACGTCCTGACTTTC. Its protein is CASSGTGGTGANVLTF.

This clonotype showed up many times. The rearrangement links TRBV5-1 to TRBJ2-1; D is undetermined. Trimming cost V 4 bases and J 8 bases, with 16 bases left between them. This CDR3 contains 14 residues. CDR1 and CDR2 (germline): SGHRS, YFSETQ. The CDR3 spells CASSPTAPSHEQFF. CDR3 coding DNA: TGCGCCAGCAGCCCGACGGCTCCCTCCCATGAGCAGTTCTTC.

About this clonotype itself: Just one base apart from a much larger clone, this may be a read error. The chain links TRBV15 to TRBJ2-4; D may be TRBD1 (5 bases). Per germline, CDR1 LNHNV and CDR2 YYDKDF (reference sequence). The ends were cut back, 1 base at V and 13 bases at J, with 20 bases in the middle. The CDR3 loop spans 15 amino acids. Here the CDR3 reads CATSRVIQGGNEQYF. The CDR3 nucleotides read TGTGCCACCAGCAGAGTTATTCAGGGTGGCAATGAGCAGTACTTC.

This chain connects TRBV18 to TRBJ1-4, with D possibly matching TRBD1 (6 bases). The CDR3 is 15 residues long. Germline V gives CDR1 KGHSH, CDR2 LQKENI. The V end was cut by 1 base, the J end by 5 bases, with 11 bases between. The CDR3 protein is CASSPLPGGNEKLFF. The CDR3 DNA reads TGTGCCAGCTCACCACTGCCTGGGGGCAATGAAAAACTGTTTTTT.

The rearrangement uses TRBV30 and TRBJ2-5; 15 nucleotides agree with TRBD2. The CDR3 contains 14 residues. V lost 5 bases and J lost 2; bases outside the gene matches: 0. Germline V gene sequence: CDR1 GTSNPN, CDR2 SVGIG (reference sequence). The CDR3 DNA sequence: TGTGCCTGGGGGACTAGCGGGGGGCAAGAGACCCAGTACTTC. Protein product: CAWGTSGGQETQYF.

The chain joins TRBV7-2 to TRBJ2-5; D gene ambiguous. Trimming cost V 2 bases and J 5 bases, with 24 bases left between them. Germline assignment: CDR1 SGHTA and CDR2 FQGNSA. This CDR3 contains 18 residues. The CDR3 DNA follows: TGTGCCAGCAGCTTACCACCCCGGGCTACCCGAAGGAGTGAGACCCAGTACTTC. The encoded protein is CASSLPPRATRRSETQYF.

V usage is TRBV7-9 and J usage is TRBJ2-7; 11 nucleotides align to TRBD1. The CDR3 runs 15 residues. The V gene's germline CDR1 is SEHNR and CDR2 FQNEAQ (reference sequence). V shed 5 bases, J shed 4 bases, and the junction held 7 bases outside the gene matches. The chain's CDR3 is CASSRPGTGGYEQYF. The CDR3 DNA is TGTGCCAGCAGCCGTCCTGGGACAGGGGGGTACGAGCAGTACTTC.

The CDR3 loop is CASSDGRGTNTIYF. The DNA for the CDR3 is TGTGCCAGCAGTGATGGCAGGGGTACAAACACCATATATTTT. The chain joins TRBV2 to TRBJ1-3; a weak D match, TRBD1 (6 bases). The germline V gene encodes CDR1 SNHLY and CDR2 FYNNEI. Trimming removed 3 bases from V and 6 bases from J, with 12 bases in between. The CDR3 has 14 residues. The full variable domain, completed using reference TRBV2 and TRBJ1-3, is EPEVTQTPSHQVTQMGQEVILRCVPISNHLYFYWYRQILGQKVEFLVSFYNNEISEKSEIFDDQFSVERPDGSNFTLKIRSTKLEDSAMYFCASSDGRGTNTIYFGEGSWLTVV.

CDR3 amino acids: CASSDASGMSEKLFF. The CDR3 DNA sequence: TGTGCCAGCAGCGATGCGTCGGGGATGAGTGAAAAACTGTTTTTT. The chain recombines TRBV7-3 with TRBJ1-4; the D is unclear. This CDR3 has 15 amino acids. Germline CDR1 reads SGHTA; CDR2 reads FQGTGA. The germline V and J ends were trimmed by 5 bases and 7 bases, with 17 bases remaining between them.

In this sample, this clonotype turned up many times. V is TRBV7-2 and J is TRBJ2-4; 8 bases align to TRBD2. Germline trimming cut 1 base from V and 0 bases from J; bases unmatched to any gene: 8. CDR1 is SGHTA and CDR2 is FQGNSA in the germline V gene. This CDR3 is 18 amino acids long. As DNA, the CDR3 is TGTGCCAGCAGCTTAGTTCCTAGCGGGTTGCTAGCCAAAAACATTCAGTACTTC. Protein product: CASSLVPSGLLAKNIQYF.

This clonotype was detected many times. This chain connects TRBV29-1 to TRBJ2-5; D is unresolved. The germline V gene encodes CDR1 SQVTM and CDR2 ANQGSEA. Trimming left V 5 bases short and J 1 base short, with 5 bases between. This CDR3 comprises 11 residues. CDR3 DNA: TGCAGCGTTATGGTCCAAGAGACCCAGTACTTC. Protein: CSVMVQETQYF.

V gene TRBV30 combines with J gene TRBJ2-5; D possibly uses TRBD1 or TRBD2 (5 bases each). With 3 bases removed from V and 2 bases from J, the gap between germline ends came to 13 bases. CDR1 is GTSNPN, CDR2 SVGIG, per germline (reference sequence). The CDR3 has 14 residues. The CDR3 here is CAWRPSGPQETQYF. The CDR3 DNA follows: TGTGCCTGGAGGCCGTCGGGGCCGCAAGAGACCCAGTACTTC.

This chain joins TRBV19 and TRBJ2-7, with D maybe TRBD1 (6 bases). The germline V and J ends were trimmed by 5 bases and 2 bases, with 13 bases remaining between them. In germline, CDR1 is LNHDA, CDR2 SQIVND (reference sequence). The CDR3 totals 14 residues. CDR3 amino acids: CASSAVTGAYEQYF. As DNA, the CDR3 is TGTGCCAGTAGTGCGGTGACAGGAGCCTACGAGCAGTACTTC.

This clonotype was counted a few times. One end of the junction fails to match germline, which may point to a read error. The J gene is TRBJ2-5, the V gene TRBV6-1; D is unclear. The V gene's germline CDR1 is MNHNS and CDR2 SASEGT. The CDR3 has 12 amino acids. The CDR3 is CANSARNNEQYF. CDR3 DNA sequence: TGTGCCAACAGTGCACGGAACAATGAGCAGTACTTC.

The V call is TRBV6-6, the J call TRBJ2-3; 8 bases align to TRBD1. Germline-derived CDR1 and CDR2 are MNHNY and SVGAGI (reference sequence). The CDR3 covers 14 residues. J gave up 3 bases and V 6 bases, and 5 bases lay outside the gene matches. As DNA, the CDR3 is TGTGCCAGCAGAAAGAACAGGGGGACAGATACGCAGTATTTT. Protein sequence: CASRKNRGTDTQYF.

This clonotype appeared a few times. The chain is built from TRBV9 and TRBJ1-4; 9 bases fit TRBD1. Germline loops: CDR1 SGDLS, CDR2 YYNGEE. V shed 4 bases, J shed 5 bases, and the junction held 6 bases outside the gene matches. This CDR3 is 15 amino acids long. The CDR3 spells CASSFSGQGNEKLFF. For the CDR3, the DNA is TGTGCCAGCAGCTTCAGCGGACAGGGGAATGAAAAACTGTTTTTT.

The genes are TRBV12-3 or TRBV12-4 and TRBJ1-5; D may be TRBD1 (6 bases). V gave up 1 base and J gave up 3 bases, with 10 bases separating them. CDR3 size: 15 residues. CDR3 amino acids: CASSLGGLNNQPQHF. CDR3 DNA: TGTGCCAGCAGTTTAGGGGGGCTAAACAATCAGCCCCAGCATTTT.

This clonotype was observed a few times. J is TRBJ2-1 and V is TRBV18; D uncertain. Between the trimmed V and J ends, which lost 3 bases and 7 bases, there was a span of 13 bases. The CDR3 has 14 amino acids. Germline V gene data show CDR1 as KGHSH and CDR2 as LQKENI. The CDR3 spells CASSPGTETNEQFF. Written as DNA, the CDR3 is TGTGCCAGCTCACCGGGCACCGAGACAAATGAGCAGTTCTTC.

The chain has TRBV24-1 and TRBJ2-7, with 7 bases matching TRBD2. J was trimmed by 4 bases and V by 9 bases; bases with no gene match: 8. The CDR3 length is 13 residues. Germline CDR1 reads KGHDR; CDR2 reads SFDVKD. CDR3 region: CATCVGGRYEQYF. As DNA, the CDR3 is TGTGCCACCTGCGTGGGGGGGAGGTACGAGCAGTACTTC.